One sample yielded the 26 T cell receptor beta chains listed below, sequenced in a study of beta chain features in type 1 diabetes. Expressed TCRB transcripts got sequenced, as all isolated RNA was reverse transcribed. The assay was immunoSEQ multiplex PCR, and TCRdb's table has in-frame clones only and misses some. This sample has under 400,000 clones; roughly 12% occur once, and the top ten carry 0.0085% to 0.012%. Overall study results and limits: People with Type 1 diabetes carried modestly yet significantly shorter TCRB CDR3s in all four CD4+ subsets.

Their antigens remain unidentified. Sequenced: naive CD4+ T cells from blood. The receptor source for this set is a woman aged 18-29 years with type 1 diabetes.

This clone was counted between two and nine times. The genes are TRBV4-3 and TRBJ2-7, with D perhaps matching TRBD1 (8 bases). This CDR3 region has 14 residues. Germline CDR1 LGHNA, CDR2 YSLEER. Trimming cost V 4 bases and J 2 bases, with 12 bases left between them. The CDR3 nucleotides read TGCGCCAGCAGCCCAGCGGGACAGGCCTACGAGCAGTACTTC. This encodes CASSPAGQAYEQYF.

V gene TRBV19 combines with J gene TRBJ2-1; D remains ambiguous. The CDR3 extends over 12 amino acids. Germline V gene data show CDR1 as LNHDA and CDR2 as SQIVND (reference sequence). V lost 5 bases to trimming and J lost 3 bases, with 5 bases between them. The CDR3 loop is CASSGVYNEQFF. The DNA for the CDR3 is TGTGCCAGTAGTGGAGTCTACAATGAGCAGTTCTTC.

This clone was observed a handful of times. The chain couples TRBV30 to TRBJ1-5, with D tentatively TRBD1 (6 bases). V shed 7 bases and J shed 3 bases, with 10 bases lying between them. Germline CDR1 reads GTSNPN; CDR2 reads SVGIG (reference sequence). The CDR3 is made up of 12 amino acids. This chain's CDR3 is CASQGNNQPQHF. In nucleotides, the CDR3 is TGTGCCTCCCAGGGGAACAATCAGCCCCAGCATTTT.

This clone was seen a few times. The junction does not match germline at one end; this may be a read error. This sequence joins TRBV7-2 and TRBJ1-1; TRBD1 agrees at 8 bases. The CDR3 totals 18 residues. Germline assignment: CDR1 SGHTA and CDR2 FQGNSA. The CDR3 loop is CASSKSRTGRMENTEAFF. The CDR3 DNA is TGCGCCAGCAGCAAAAGTAGGACAGGGAGGATGGAGAACACTGAAGCTTTCTTT.

The gene calls are TRBV6-5 and TRBJ1-1; a weak D match, TRBD1 (6 bases). The V gene lost 10 bases and the J gene lost 0 bases, with 18 bases spanning the gap. This CDR3 has 15 residues. The germline V gene has CDR1 MNHEY and CDR2 SVGAGI. The CDR3 loop reads CATFLQGVLNTEAFF. In DNA, the CDR3 is TGTGCCACTTTCCTACAGGGCGTGTTGAACACTGAAGCTTTCTTT.

This clone was seen a handful of times. The chain couples TRBV14 to TRBJ2-1; 7 positions agree with TRBD2. This CDR3 has 14 residues. J was trimmed by 1 base and V by 5 bases; bases with no gene match: 2. CDR1 is SGHDN and CDR2 is FVKESK in the germline V gene. The CDR3 protein is CASSWRGSYNEQFF. CDR3 bases: TGTGCCAGCAGCTGGCGGGGGTCCTACAATGAGCAGTTCTTC.

This clone appeared a few times. This chain links TRBV11-2 with TRBJ2-7; TRBD1 aligns across 7 bases. The length of the CDR3 is 16 residues. Germline lookup yields CDR1 SGHAT and CDR2 FQNNGV. V shed 0 bases, J shed 1 base, and the junction held 6 bases outside the gene matches. This chain's CDR3 is CASSLEAAGGSYEQYF. CDR3 DNA sequence: TGTGCCAGCAGCTTAGAGGCGGCAGGGGGATCCTACGAGCAGTACTTC.

The chain couples TRBV14 to TRBJ2-4, with 8 positions matching TRBD1. CDR3 length equals 19 residues. Germline lookup yields CDR1 SGHDN and CDR2 FVKESK. V dropped 0 bases and J dropped 0; count of bases not matched to a gene: 10. CDR3 region: CASSQEGTRGPLAKNIQYF. CDR3 nucleotide sequence: TGTGCCAGCAGCCAAGAAGGGACCAGGGGGCCACTAGCCAAAAACATTCAGTACTTC.

The V gene is TRBV11-3, the J gene TRBJ2-1; TRBD2 agrees at 9 bases. This CDR3 is 14 amino acids long. V was pared by 0 bases and J by 9 bases, with 3 bases of the junction left unmatched. The germline gives CDR1 SGHNT, CDR2 YENEEA. CDR3 sequence: CASSLDRGRGEQFF. CDR3 coding DNA: TGTGCCAGCAGCTTAGATCGCGGGAGGGGTGAGCAGTTCTTC.

This clone was counted a few times. The chain is built from TRBV15 and TRBJ2-1, with 8 nucleotides matching TRBD1. This CDR3 spans 15 amino acids. V shed 1 base, J shed 4 bases, and the junction held 3 bases outside the gene matches. The germline V gene encodes CDR1 LNHNV and CDR2 YYDKDF (reference sequence). CDR3 nucleotides: TGTGCCACCAGCAGAGTCGGACAGGGTTACAATGAGCAGTTCTTC. This translates into CATSRVGQGYNEQFF.

This clone was recorded a few times. The chain couples TRBV14 to TRBJ2-1, with D maybe TRBD2 (7 bases). The V gene lost 1 base and the J gene lost 3 bases, with 16 bases spanning the gap. Germline values: CDR1 SGHDN, CDR2 FVKESK. This CDR3 is built from 17 residues. Written as DNA, the CDR3 is TGTGCCAGCAGCCAAGTGGGCCGGGGGGCCCACTACAATGAGCAGTTCTTC. Translated, it gives CASSQVGRGAHYNEQFF.

The chain links TRBV7-2 to TRBJ1-1, with a tentative D call TRBD1 (5 bases). This CDR3 has 13 residues. Looked up from germline, CDR1 is SGHTA and CDR2 is FQGNSA. V lost 8 bases and J 0 bases, leaving 10 bases between the germline ends. As DNA, the CDR3 is TGTGCCAGCTCCAAGGGGCTGAACACTGAAGCTTTCTTT. It is translated as CASSKGLNTEAFF.

The V gene is TRBV28, the J gene TRBJ2-1; the match to TRBD2 covers 13 bases. J gave up 7 bases and V 6 bases, and 6 bases lay outside the gene matches. Looked up from germline, CDR1 is MDHEN and CDR2 is SYDVKM. This CDR3 contains 15 residues. The CDR3 nucleotides read TGTGCCAGCAGCCCGGGACTAGCGGGATCGAATGAGCAGTTCTTC. Residues: CASSPGLAGSNEQFF.

The rearrangement joins TRBV30 to TRBJ2-1; 14 nucleotides agree with TRBD2. The CDR3 sequence is 16 residues long. V shed 3 bases and J 7 bases; nucleotides not matched to a gene: 8. CDR1 and CDR2 from the germline V gene are GTSNPN and SVGIG (reference sequence). In nucleotides, the CDR3 is TGTGCCTGGAGCCCAATCGGGACTAGCGGGAGAAATGAGCAGTTCTTC. Its translation is CAWSPIGTSGRNEQFF.

The J gene is TRBJ1-5, the V gene TRBV6-6; maybe TRBD1 (6 bases). Germline lookup yields CDR1 MNHNY and CDR2 SVGAGI (reference sequence). Trimming cost V 2 bases and J 0 bases, with 11 bases left between them. The length of the CDR3 is 16 residues. The CDR3 loop is CASSYRRGNSNQPQHF. The CDR3 DNA follows: TGTGCCAGCAGTTACCGCAGGGGCAATAGCAATCAGCCCCAGCATTTT.

The sample holds a few counts of this clone. V is TRBV5-4 and J is TRBJ2-5, with D maybe TRBD1 (5 bases). From germline, CDR1 is SGHNT and CDR2 YYREEE (reference sequence). V was shortened by 0 bases and J by 5 bases, with 14 bases between the two germline ends. This CDR3 region has 15 residues. The CDR3 region has the DNA TGTGCCAGCAGCTTGGTCTCGACTCAGGGTGAGACCCAGTACTTC. It yields the protein CASSLVSTQGETQYF.

This chain uses TRBV7-2 with TRBJ1-2, with D possibly TRBD1 on 6 matching bases. Per germline, CDR1 SGHTA and CDR2 FQGNSA. The CDR3 contains 15 residues. The ends were cut back, 1 base at V and 3 bases at J, with 12 bases in the middle. CDR3 in DNA: TGTGCCAGCAGCTTAGTAGAGGGGGTGGACTATGGCTACACCTTC. Translating it yields CASSLVEGVDYGYTF.

This chain uses TRBV9 with TRBJ2-1, with D uncertain. The CDR3 length is 14 residues. The germline CDR1 and CDR2 sequences are SGDLS and YYNGEE. V lost 5 bases to trimming and J lost 4 bases, with 13 bases between them. CDR3 protein: CASSTLGSYNEQFF. The CDR3 region has the DNA TGTGCCAGCAGTACTCTCGGGTCGTACAATGAGCAGTTCTTC.

This clone was counted a few times. The rearrangement joins TRBV18 to TRBJ1-2, with D perhaps TRBD1 (5 bases). The CDR3 is 14 residues long. V dropped 6 bases and J dropped 2 bases, with 13 bases sitting between them. CDR1 is KGHSH, CDR2 LQKENI, per germline. Written as DNA, the CDR3 is TGTGCCAGCTCTAAGGAGGGGTCGAACTATGGCTACACCTTC. It codes for CASSKEGSNYGYTF.

The CDR3 nucleotides read TGTGCCAGCAGCGTAGTTCCCCTCCAAGAGACCCAGTACTTC. Protein product: CASSVVPLQETQYF. The chain has TRBV9 and TRBJ2-5; no clear D. The germline V gene has CDR1 SGDLS and CDR2 YYNGEE. V shed 0 bases and J shed 1 base, with 7 bases lying between them. The CDR3 runs to 14 residues.

This sequence joins TRBV7-9 and TRBJ1-4; no clear D gene. CDR1 and CDR2 from the germline V gene are SEHNR and FQNEAQ (reference sequence). The CDR3 is 13 residues long. Trimming removed 5 bases from V and 5 bases from J, with 9 bases in between. The CDR3 nucleotides read TGTGCCAGCAGCCTCGGGATCAATGAAAAACTGTTTTTT. Its protein is CASSLGINEKLFF. Together with reference TRBV7-9 and TRBJ1-4, the CDR3 gives the full variable domain: DTGVSQNPRHKITKRGQNVTFRCDPISEHNRLYWYRQTLGQGPEFLTYFQNEAQLEKSRLLSDRFSAERPKGSFSTLEIQRTEQGDSAMYLCASSLGINEKLFFGSGTQLSVL.

There are a few counts of this clone. The CDR3 is CASSQGQAGVRETQYF. The DNA for the CDR3 is TGCGCCAGCAGCCAAGGGCAGGCGGGAGTGAGGGAGACCCAGTACTTC. The chain couples TRBV4-3 to TRBJ2-5, with TRBD2 matching 7 bases. J lost 5 bases, V lost 1 base, and 10 bases had no gene match. From germline, CDR1 is LGHNA and CDR2 YSLEER. The CDR3 contains 16 residues.

This clone has only a few counts. The chain couples TRBV2 to TRBJ2-3, with D possibly TRBD1 on 6 matching bases. The CDR3 runs to 12 residues. In germline, CDR1 is SNHLY, CDR2 FYNNEI. Trimming stripped 8 bases from V and 9 bases from J, with 15 bases between. The CDR3 DNA reads TGTGCCAGCTATAAACGCCAGGGGACGCAGTATTTT. Encoded protein: CASYKRQGTQYF. The whole variable domain, filled in from reference TRBV2 and TRBJ2-3, reads EPEVTQTPSHQVTQMGQEVILRCVPISNHLYFYWYRQILGQKVEFLVSFYNNEISEKSEIFDDQFSVERPDGSNFTLKIRSTKLEDSAMYFCASYKRQGTQYFGPGTRLTVL.

This clone was seen a handful of times. CDR3 coding DNA: TGTGCCAGCAGCAAAGGAGACAGGGAAGAGGATGGCTACACCTTC. Translation: CASSKGDREEDGYTF. The chain has TRBV21-1 and TRBJ1-2; TRBD1 is the table's D call and was not checked against the DNA. TRBV21-1 is noted as a pseudogene. The CDR3 is 15 amino acids.

Only a few counts were recorded for this clone. V is TRBV30 and J is TRBJ2-5; TRBD1 might be the D (7 bases). Trimming pared 5 bases from V and 4 bases from J, leaving 17 bases between. This CDR3 contains 14 residues. Germline V gene lookup returns CDR1 GTSNPN and CDR2 SVGIG (reference sequence). CDR3 region: CAWDGGGGGETQYF. CDR3 nucleotides: TGTGCCTGGGATGGAGGGGGCGGTGGAGAGACCCAGTACTTC.

The gene calls are TRBV9 and TRBJ2-3, with D hard to call. The germline V and J ends were trimmed by 0 bases and 0 bases, with 14 bases remaining between them. Germline V gives CDR1 SGDLS, CDR2 YYNGEE. The CDR3 contains 17 residues. The CDR3 sequence: CASSVASVHPSTDTQYF. DNA of the CDR3: TGTGCCAGCAGCGTAGCGAGCGTACATCCTAGCACAGATACGCAGTATTTT.